The rows below give T cell receptor beta chains drawn from one sample of a study of blood T cell repertoires in COVID-19. The method was immunoSEQ multiplex PCR; TCRdb's version includes in-frame clones alone and lacks a portion of them. The data hold 60,000 or so clones, with roughly 74% observed a single time. The sample consisted of peripheral blood. Receptor source: a human donor in a cohort sampled during active COVID-19. CDR3s include the opening cysteine and the closing phenylalanine or tryptophan. Fields, in order: clone size, J gene, D gene, V gene, CDR3 protein, CDR3 DNA. D genes are given only for firm matches. Rows may omit the clone size; those that give it use once, few, many or a size class.

once | TRBJ2-3 | TRBD2 | TRBV4-3 | CASSQDFPRGATDTQYF | TGCGCCAGCAGCCAAGATTTCCCGCGGGGGGCCACAGATACGCAGTATTTT
. | TRBJ2-1 | . | TRBV4-2 | CASSQPAGSYNEQFF | TGTGCCAGCAGCCAACCCGCGGGATCCTACAATGAGCAGTTCTTC
. | TRBJ1-4 | TRBD1 | TRBV27 | CASSTPAGTGGQLFF | TGTGCCAGCAGTACCCCGGCCGGGACAGGGGGGCAGCTGTTTTTT
. | TRBJ1-3 | . | TRBV7-2 | CASSSNPGASGNTIYF | TGTGCCAGCAGCTCAAACCCAGGGGCCTCTGGAAACACCATATATTTT
. | TRBJ2-7 | TRBD1 | TRBV5-6 | CASSYRTGAIRSSYEQYF | TGTGCCAGCAGCTATCGGACAGGGGCCATACGGTCCTCCTACGAGCAGTACTTC
. | TRBJ2-7 | . | TRBV19 | CATRLRSSYEQYF | TGTGCCACCCGGTTGAGGAGCTCCTACGAGCAGTACTTC
. | TRBJ2-7 | TRBD1 | TRBV28 | CASRKQGARNEQYF | TGTGCCAGCAGGAAACAGGGGGCGCGTAACGAGCAGTACTTC
. | TRBJ2-5 | . | TRBV7-8 | CASSLGTLQETQYF | TGTGCCAGCAGCTTAGGGACACTCCAAGAGACCCAGTACTTC
. | TRBJ1-2 | . | TRBV6-6 | CAGGDYNYGYTF | TGTGCCGGCGGAGACTATAACTATGGCTACACCTTC
once | TRBJ2-1 | . | TRBV7-2 | CASSQTAYNEQFF | TGTGCCAGCAGCCAGACAGCATACAATGAGCAGTTCTTC
. | TRBJ2-1 | . | TRBV19 | CASSIGLADYNEQFF | TGTGCCAGTAGTATAGGCCTAGCAGACTACAATGAGCAGTTCTTC
few | TRBJ2-2 | TRBD2 | TRBV30 | CAWSVGRDTGELFF | TGTGCCTGGAGTGTAGGGAGGGACACCGGGGAGCTGTTTTTT
. | TRBJ1-6 | TRBD1 | TRBV2 | CASTETRAGGFPSSYNSPLHF | TGTGCCAGCACCGAGACGCGGGCAGGGGGGTTCCCAAGCTCCTATAATTCACCCCTCCACTTT
. | TRBJ1-3 | TRBD1 | TRBV10-3 | CAISSGQGYGNTIYF | TGTGCCATCAGTTCGGGACAGGGGTATGGAAACACCATATATTTT
. | TRBJ2-5 | . | TRBV5-4 | CASSQVNAKETQYF | TGTGCCAGCAGCCAAGTAAACGCTAAAGAGACCCAGTACTTC
. | TRBJ1-2 | . | TRBV5-4 | CASSFTGNYGYTF | TGTGCCAGCAGCTTCACAGGGAACTATGGCTACACCTTC
. | TRBJ1-1 | TRBD1 | TRBV23-1 | CASSQPGTGKGTEAFF | TGCGCCAGCAGTCAACCCGGGACAGGGAAGGGCACTGAAGCTTTCTTT
few | TRBJ2-1 | TRBD2 | TRBV18 | CASSPSGLAGNEQFF | TGTGCCAGCTCACCCTCGGGACTAGCGGGGAATGAGCAGTTCTTC
. | TRBJ2-3 | TRBD2 | TRBV3-1/TRBV3-2 | CASSQGKTSGSGSDTQYF | TGTGCCAGCAGCCAGGGCAAAACTAGCGGGAGTGGGTCAGATACGCAGTATTTT
few | TRBJ1-1 | TRBD1 | TRBV27 | CASSDRGPTEAFF | TGTGCCAGCTCGGACAGGGGGCCCACTGAAGCTTTCTTT
. | TRBJ2-3 | TRBD2 | TRBV11-3 | CASSAGLGDTDTQYF | TGTGCCAGCAGCGCGGGACTAGGAGACACAGATACGCAGTATTTT
once | TRBJ1-6 | TRBD1 | TRBV5-4 | CASSGSTGGRNSPLHF | TGTGCCAGCAGCGGCTCGACAGGGGGACGGAATTCACCCCTCCACTTT
. | TRBJ1-5 | . | TRBV6-5 | CASSHAGSNQPQHF | TGTGCCAGCAGCCACGCAGGGTCCAATCAGCCCCAGCATTTT
. | TRBJ1-5 | . | TRBV27 | CASSFSGGGINQPQHF | TGTGCCAGCAGTTTTTCGGGGGGCGGTATCAATCAGCCCCAGCATTTT
. | TRBJ2-1 | . | TRBV30 | CAWSTGRTIFF | TGTGCCTGGAGTACGGGGAGGACAATATTCTTC
. | TRBJ2-5 | TRBD2 | TRBV15 | CATRYRAGDETQYF | TGTGCCACCAGGTACCGAGCGGGGGACGAGACCCAGTACTTC
. | TRBJ1-1 | . | TRBV2 | CASSEQGNTEAFF | TGTGCCAGCAGTGAACAGGGGAACACTGAAGCTTTCTTT
. | TRBJ2-4 | . | TRBV18 | CASSPERQNIQYF | TGTGCCAGCTCCCCTGAGCGGCAAAACATTCAGTACTTC
. | TRBJ1-2 | . | TRBV11-3 | CASSLEVGRDYGYTF | TGTGCCAGCAGCTTAGAGGTGGGCAGGGACTATGGCTACACCTTC
. | TRBJ2-5 | . | TRBV7-9 | CASSLEASVAQYF | TGTGCCAGCAGCTTAGAAGCCTCTGTGGCCCAGTACTTC
. | TRBJ1-1 | TRBD1 | TRBV7-9 | CASSFTGGGYTEAFF | TGTGCCAGCAGCTTCACAGGGGGCGGATACACTGAAGCTTTCTTT
few | TRBJ1-1 | TRBD1 | TRBV11-3 | CASSFLQGLNTEAFF | TGTGCCAGCAGCTTTTTACAGGGGCTGAACACTGAAGCTTTCTTT
. | TRBJ1-2 | TRBD1 | TRBV27 | CASSAPGQGKLGYTF | TGTGCCAGCAGTGCGCCGGGACAGGGGAAGCTTGGCTACACCTTC
few | TRBJ1-2 | TRBD1 | TRBV7-2 | CASSLDRAATF | TGTGCCAGCAGCCTGGACAGGGCGGCCACCTTC
. | TRBJ2-7 | TRBD2 | TRBV6-5 | CASRGLAGASHEQYF | TGTGCCAGCAGAGGACTAGCGGGAGCATCCCACGAGCAGTACTTC
. | TRBJ2-5 | TRBD2 | TRBV3-1/TRBV3-2 | CASSQSTSGTVETQYF | TGTGCCAGCAGCCAATCGACTAGCGGGACGGTTGAGACCCAGTACTTC
. | TRBJ2-5 | . | TRBV20-1 | CSAHRRETQYF | TGCAGTGCTCACAGGCGGGAGACCCAGTACTTC
once | TRBJ1-1 | . | TRBV5-1 | CASSNGQPNTEAFF | TGCGCCAGCAGCAACGGACAGCCGAACACTGAAGCTTTCTTT
. | TRBJ2-1 | TRBD1 | TRBV2 | CASSARQGRSYNEQFF | TGTGCCAGCAGTGCCCGACAGGGGCGCTCCTACAATGAGCAGTTCTTC
. | TRBJ1-4 | TRBD1 | TRBV5-4 | CASSLGQGAGEKLFF | TGTGCCAGCAGCTTGGGACAGGGGGCGGGTGAAAAACTGTTTTTT
. | TRBJ2-3 | . | TRBV6-1 | CASSEALGALYTQYF | TGTGCCAGCAGTGAAGCGCTGGGGGCCCTCTATACGCAGTATTTT
. | TRBJ1-1 | . | TRBV19 | CASSIWGENTEAFF | TGTGCCAGTAGTATCTGGGGGGAGAACACTGAAGCTTTCTTT
. | TRBJ2-3 | . | TRBV14 | CASSPRRVRVTDTQYF | TGTGCCAGCAGCCCTAGGAGGGTGAGGGTCACAGATACGCAGTATTTT
. | TRBJ1-2 | TRBD1 | TRBV9 | CASSVLRGLQYGYTF | TGTGCCAGCAGCGTCCTCAGGGGGTTGCAGTACGGCTACACCTTC
. | TRBJ2-1 | . | TRBV21-1 | CASSTCSGLAGPSYNEQFF | TGTGCCAGCAGCACGTGCTCGGGACTAGCGGGGCCATCCTACAATGAGCAGTTCTTC
. | TRBJ2-5 | TRBD2 | TRBV28 | CASSWGGLQETQYF | TGTGCCAGCAGTTGGGGAGGGTTACAAGAGACCCAGTACTTC
. | TRBJ2-5 | TRBD2 | TRBV5-1 | CASSAPGLAGAETQYF | TGCGCCAGCAGCGCACCGGGACTAGCGGGAGCGGAGACCCAGTACTTC
. | TRBJ1-2 | . | TRBV7-9 | CASSLDAIYGYTF | TGTGCCAGCAGCTTAGACGCGATCTATGGCTACACCTTC
. | TRBJ2-7 | . | TRBV28 | CASRRFGGIGYEQYF | TGTGCCAGCAGACGCTTCGGCGGGATCGGGTACGAGCAGTACTTC
. | TRBJ1-1 | . | TRBV18 | CASSPRGVSTEAFF | TGTGCCAGCTCACCAAGGGGCGTTAGCACTGAAGCTTTCTTT
. | TRBJ2-1 | TRBD2 | TRBV3-1/TRBV3-2 | CASSQATTSGSNEQFF | TGTGCCAGCAGCCAAGCGACGACTAGCGGGTCCAATGAGCAGTTCTTC
few | TRBJ2-7 | . | TRBV5-1 | CASSFDGTYEQYF | TGCGCCAGCAGCTTCGACGGGACCTACGAGCAGTACTTC
. | TRBJ2-3 | . | TRBV10-1 | CASSEYSITDTQYF | TGCGCCAGCAGTGAGTATAGCATCACAGATACGCAGTATTTT
. | TRBJ1-2 | TRBD1 | TRBV27 | CASSLSRQGPYGYTF | TGTGCCAGCAGTTTATCCCGACAGGGGCCTTATGGCTACACCTTC
many | TRBJ2-5 | . | TRBV4-2 | CASSPHFYGTQYF | TGTGCCAGCAGCCCTCACTTCTACGGGACTCAATACTTC